This T cell receptor (beta chain) emerged from a study of T cell responses to AZD1222 COVID-19 vaccine. The J segment lost 4 bases and the V segment lost 7 bases, leaving 7 bases of the junction unmatched. CDR3 length: 15 amino acids. Germline CDR1 and CDR2: LNHDA and SQIVND (reference sequence). Notes on the study in general: Baseline serostatus was positive in only a handful of AZD1222 recipients. Clonal diversity was possibly underestimated, and white British individuals and females predominated among donors. Unmutated regions of variants are reportedly targeted by nearly half of spike-specific TCRs.

Regarding this clone: Its antigen is still unknown.

Second doses at about 4 or about 12 weeks were pooled. Data came from immunoSEQ multiplex PCR; TCRdb stores just in-frame clones and leaves some out. The sample includes 95,000 to 100,000 clones, 88% of them seen just once. V gene TRBV19 combines with J gene TRBJ2-2, with TRBD1 matching over 9 bases. The clonotype originates from an adult who received the AZD1222 COVID-19 vaccine. Here the sequenced sample was peripheral blood, taken 28 days after the second AZD1222 dose. The DNA of the CDR3 is TGTGCCAGTACTTTAGGGACAGGGTTCACCGGGGAGCTGTTTTTT. Translated, it gives CASTLGTGFTGELFF.